Shown below are 22 T cell receptor beta chains from a single sample sequenced in a study of T cells in Graves' hyperthyroidism and ophthalmopathy. Amplified TCR beta CDR3 regions derived from RNA transcripts. HTBI primers were used for first-round RT-PCR of the TCR CDR3. MiXCR, run by TCRdb on the multiplex PCR reads, gives a single entry per CDR3 protein. The sample lists around 700,000 distinct CDR3 sequences; around 20% were seen once. Input material: blood. Source of these receptors: a woman in her 50s with Graves' hyperthyroidism that later progressed to Graves' ophthalmopathy.

Many counts were recorded for this clonotype. J is TRBJ2-3 and V is TRBV13; no clear D gene. The length of the CDR3 is 15 residues. Deletions cut 0 bases from V and 0 bases from J, with 7 bases between. Germline V gene sequence: CDR1 PRHDT, CDR2 FYEKMQ (reference sequence). CDR3 amino acids: CASSLGWSSTDTQYF. The CDR3 nucleotides are TGTGCCAGCAGCTTAGGCTGGAGCAGCACAGATACGCAGTATTTT.

This clonotype has a count of ten or more. The rearrangement links TRBV2 to TRBJ1-5, with 8 bases that match TRBD1. Germline V gives CDR1 SNHLY, CDR2 FYNNEI. This CDR3 is 13 amino acids long. Losses at the gene ends were 6 bases for V and 3 bases for J; bases not matched to a gene: 1. The CDR3 coding sequence is TGTGCCAGCAGGGGACAGGTCAATCAGCCCCAGCATTTT. Protein: CASRGQVNQPQHF.

This clonotype has at least ten counts. J is TRBJ2-7 and V is TRBV18, with a weak D call TRBD1 (5 bases). This CDR3 is built from 12 residues. CDR1 is KGHSH, CDR2 LQKENI, per germline. Trimming left V 2 bases short and J 4 bases short, with 6 bases between. CDR3 sequence: CASSPDRYEQYF. Written as DNA, the CDR3 is TGTGCCAGCTCACCAGACAGATACGAGCAGTACTTC. Using reference TRBV18 and TRBJ2-7 for the parts outside the CDR3, the full variable domain is NAGVMQNPRHLVRRRGQEARLRCSPMKGHSHVYWYRQLPEEGLKFMVYLQKENIIDESGMPKERFSAEFPKEGPSILRIQQVVRGDSAAYFCASSPDRYEQYFGPGTRLTVT.

Only a few counts were recorded for this clonotype. This chain joins TRBV20-1 and TRBJ2-5; 12 bases are a match to TRBD2. The trim removed 6 bases at V and 9 bases at J, leaving 2 bases unmatched. CDR1 and CDR2 from the germline V gene are DFQATT and SNEGSKA (reference sequence). The CDR3 covers 11 residues. CDR3 DNA sequence: TGCAGTGCCCTAGCGGGGGGGCCCCAGTACTTC. It specifies CSALAGGPQYF.

The rearrangement joins TRBV20-1 to TRBJ2-4; D is undetermined. The germline gives CDR1 DFQATT, CDR2 SNEGSKA (reference sequence). Deletions cut 6 bases from V and 7 bases from J, with 16 bases between. This CDR3 contains 13 residues. This chain's CDR3 is CSAARTAMNIQYF. DNA for the CDR3: TGCAGTGCAGCGAGGACGGCCATGAACATTCAGTACTTC.

The V call is TRBV12-5, the J call TRBJ1-4, with D perhaps matching TRBD1 (5 bases). V lost 5 bases and J 5 bases, leaving 9 bases between the germline ends. Per the germline V gene, CDR1 is LGHNT and CDR2 is FRNRAP. This CDR3 spans 13 amino acids. In DNA form, the CDR3 reads TGTGCTAGTGGTGGGACGGAGAATGAAAAACTGTTTTTT. It is translated as CASGGTENEKLFF.

In this sample, this clonotype turned up many times. The rearrangement joins TRBV12-3 or TRBV12-4 to TRBJ2-3; D call uncertain. Trimming took off 3 bases at V and 4 bases at J, with 17 bases between the two ends. The CDR3 contains 16 residues. The CDR3 nucleotides are TGTGCCAGCAGTTTCAGGTCCCGAGCCCCATCAGATACGCAGTATTTT. Its translation: CASSFRSRAPSDTQYF.

CDR3 bases: TGTGCCAGCACTCGCGGGACATCCGATGGCTACACCTTC. Protein: CASTRGTSDGYTF. The chain joins TRBV6-1 to TRBJ1-2; tentative D call: TRBD1 (6 bases). The CDR3 has 13 amino acids. V lost 7 bases to trimming and J lost 6 bases, with 15 bases between them. CDR1 is MNHNS and CDR2 is SASEGT in the germline V gene.

This clonotype was seen repeatedly, ten times or more. The V gene is TRBV27, the J gene TRBJ2-7, with 7 nucleotides matching TRBD2. The CDR3 length is 13 residues. CDR1 and CDR2 (germline): MNHEY, SMNVEV (reference sequence). V trimming: 8 bases; J trimming: 0 bases; junction bases outside the gene matches: 4. As DNA, the CDR3 is TGTGCCAGCGCCAGCGGGGCCTCCTACGAGCAGTACTTC. It is translated as CASASGASYEQYF.

The rearrangement links TRBV10-3 to TRBJ2-3; D remains unclear. The CDR3 covers 14 residues. V dropped 10 bases and J dropped 4 bases, with 18 bases sitting between them. Germline V CDR1 and CDR2: ENHRY, SYGVKD. The DNA of the CDR3 is TGTGCCACCCAGACTGACGACGACCCAGATACGCAGTATTTT. Translation gives CATQTDDDPDTQYF.

The chain combines TRBV7-9 with TRBJ1-1; a possible D gene is TRBD1 (6 bases). V shed 8 bases and J shed 6 bases, with 16 bases lying between them. Looked up from germline, CDR1 is SEHNR and CDR2 is FQNEAQ (reference sequence). This CDR3 spans 13 amino acids. Written as DNA, the CDR3 is TGTGCCAGCCTCCAAGAGGGGGGAGCTGAAGCTTTCTTT. This encodes CASLQEGGAEAFF.

The table lists this clonotype with many counts. This chain connects TRBV6-2 or TRBV6-3 to TRBJ1-5; D unresolved. Germline assignment: CDR1 MNHEY and CDR2 SVGEGT. The CDR3 is 11 amino acids. Trimming removed 6 bases from V and 9 bases from J, with 9 bases in between. The CDR3 region is CASRSWGPQHF. The CDR3 DNA is TGTGCCAGCAGGAGCTGGGGGCCCCAGCATTTT.

This chain joins TRBV5-1 and TRBJ2-1; 9 bases align to TRBD2. The length of the CDR3 is 17 residues. The germline gives CDR1 SGHRS, CDR2 YFSETQ. Germline trimming cut 2 bases from V and 3 bases from J; bases unmatched to any gene: 9. CDR3 residues: CASSFLSGGPIYNEQFF. In DNA, the CDR3 is TGCGCCAGCAGCTTCCTAAGCGGGGGGCCAATCTACAATGAGCAGTTCTTC.

This clonotype was counted many times. The CDR3 reads CASSTGGTQYF. The CDR3 DNA sequence: TGTGCCAGCAGTACAGGGGGTACGCAGTATTTT. V and J are TRBV3-1 and TRBJ2-3, with TRBD1 identical over 8 bases. The CDR3 totals 11 residues. Germline loops: CDR1 LGHDT, CDR2 YNNKEL (reference sequence). V shed 6 bases and J 8 bases; nucleotides not matched to a gene: 1.

This clonotype was observed a handful of times. The chain combines TRBV29-1 with TRBJ2-7; 7 positions match TRBD1. The CDR3 contains 14 residues. With V trimmed by 3 bases and J by 4 bases, 9 bases remained unmatched. Germline loops: CDR1 SQVTM, CDR2 ANQGSEA. CDR3 protein: CSVEGEGALYEQYF. The CDR3 nucleotides are TGCAGCGTTGAGGGAGAGGGGGCCCTATACGAGCAGTACTTC.

The V and J genes are TRBV5-1 and TRBJ2-7, with D possibly matching TRBD2 (5 bases). CDR1 is SGHRS and CDR2 is YFSETQ in the germline V gene. CDR3 length: 11 amino acids. The V gene lost 7 bases and the J gene lost 10 bases, with 15 bases spanning the gap. The CDR3 here is CASGTSGEQYF. The CDR3 DNA sequence: TGCGCCAGCGGTACCTCCGGGGAACAGTACTTC.

The table lists this clonotype with many counts. The chain links TRBV9 to TRBJ1-5; D uncertain. The CDR3 consists of 15 residues. The V end lost 3 bases, the J end lost 0 bases, and 10 bases lay between the germline ends. Germline V gene lookup returns CDR1 SGDLS and CDR2 YYNGEE. In DNA, the CDR3 is TGTGCCAGCAGCGCAGCGGGGAATAGCAATCAGCCCCAGCATTTT. It encodes CASSAAGNSNQPQHF.

This clonotype was counted between two and nine times. The chain employs TRBV7-9 and TRBJ1-2; D call uncertain. This CDR3 is built from 15 residues. The V gene lost 4 bases and the J gene lost 4 bases, with 16 bases spanning the gap. Germline V lookup: CDR1 SEHNR, CDR2 FQNEAQ (reference sequence). CDR3 sequence: CASSSIDIFSYGYTF. CDR3 in DNA: TGTGCCAGCAGCTCGATTGACATATTTTCCTATGGCTACACCTTC. Drawing the rest from reference TRBV7-9 and TRBJ1-2, the complete variable domain is DTGVSQNPRHKITKRGQNVTFRCDPISEHNRLYWYRQTLGQGPEFLTYFQNEAQLEKSRLLSDRFSAERPKGSFSTLEIQRTEQGDSAMYLCASSSIDIFSYGYTFGSGTRLTVV.

The chain recombines TRBV29-1 with TRBJ2-1; tentatively, D is TRBD1 or TRBD2 (5 bases each). The germline V and J ends were trimmed by 7 bases and 9 bases, with 22 bases remaining between them. In germline, CDR1 is SQVTM, CDR2 ANQGSEA. The CDR3 has 14 residues. The chain's CDR3 is CSALPVTVGVEQFF. In DNA form, the CDR3 reads TGCAGCGCCCTACCTGTGACAGTCGGGGTTGAGCAGTTCTTC.

The rearrangement uses TRBV4-1 and TRBJ1-2; weak D call: TRBD1 (5 bases). V was trimmed by 1 base and J by 3 bases, leaving 12 bases between them. The germline CDR1 and CDR2 sequences are MGHRA and YSYEKL. The CDR3 consists of 15 residues. The CDR3 reads CASSQVPQGDYGYTF. CDR3 sequence (DNA): TGCGCCAGCAGCCAAGTTCCCCAGGGCGACTATGGCTACACCTTC.

Of note for this clonotype: A much larger clone sits a single nucleotide away, making a read error possible. The V call is TRBV20-1, the J call TRBJ1-2; 8 nucleotides match TRBD1. V lost 0 bases, J lost 9 bases, and 6 bases stayed unmatched. The CDR3 sequence is 13 residues long. Germline CDR1 and CDR2: DFQATT and SNEGSKA (reference sequence). CDR3 sequence: CSARDIGQGSYTF. The CDR3 DNA follows: TGCAGTGCTAGAGATATAGGACAGGGCAGCTACACCTTC.

This clonotype was seen ten or more times. This chain links TRBV6-1 with TRBJ2-3; D might be TRBD1 or TRBD2, each matching 5 bases. CDR3 length equals 15 residues. Per the germline V gene, CDR1 is MNHNS and CDR2 is SASEGT. Trimming stripped 6 bases from V and 1 base from J, with 14 bases between. CDR3 bases: TGTGCCAGCAGCCCCGGGACGGCTGGCACAGATACGCAGTATTTT. Amino acids: CASSPGTAGTDTQYF.